Listed here are 14 T cell receptor beta chains from one sample, sequenced in a study of shared clonotypes between healthy human individuals. The table came from immunoSEQ multiplex PCR; TCRdb's copy has only in-frame clones and leaves some out. This table has a few million clones, about 94% appearing once. Naive CD8 cells comprised CD45RO-negative, CCR7-positively selected cells, excluding terminally differentiated effector memory CD45RA+ cells. Sequencing was performed on naive CD8+ T cells from PBMCs. Receptors were obtained from a man in his late teens or twenties in good health. Some clones in this sample may be carry-over from other donors' samples.

This clone was recorded once. The chain has TRBV5-1 and TRBJ2-7, with 14 positions matching TRBD2. V lost 4 bases, J lost 3 bases, and 6 bases stayed unmatched. CDR1 is SGHRS, CDR2 YFSETQ, per germline. The CDR3 sequence is 16 residues long. The DNA for the CDR3 is TGCGCCAGCAGCCCCCGACTAGCGGGAGGGTTCTACGAGCAGTACTTC. Translation: CASSPRLAGGFYEQYF.

V is TRBV30 and J is TRBJ1-1; D gene unclear. The germline V gene encodes CDR1 GTSNPN and CDR2 SVGIG (reference sequence). The CDR3 extends over 13 amino acids. Trimming shortened V by 2 bases and J by 5 bases, and 12 bases separated the two germline ends. CDR3 loop: CAWSFSGETEAFF. The CDR3 nucleotides are TGTGCCTGGAGTTTTAGTGGAGAAACTGAAGCTTTCTTT.

J is TRBJ2-6 and V is TRBV29-1; D gene ambiguous. The CDR3 contains 14 residues. Trimming stripped 2 bases from V and 0 bases from J, with 5 bases between. Germline lookup yields CDR1 SQVTM and CDR2 ANQGSEA. CDR3 DNA: TGCAGCGTTGAACCCAGCTCTGGGGCCAACGTCCTGACTTTC. Amino acid sequence: CSVEPSSGANVLTF.

The V gene is TRBV7-2, the J gene TRBJ2-1; possibly TRBD1 or TRBD2 for D (5 bases each). CDR3 length equals 15 residues. Germline CDR1 SGHTA, CDR2 FQGNSA. Trimming left V 1 base short and J 5 bases short, with 12 bases between. The CDR3 reads CASSLGLYRHNEQFF. CDR3 nucleotide sequence: TGTGCCAGCAGCTTAGGACTATACAGGCACAATGAGCAGTTCTTC.

The chain is built from TRBV5-5 and TRBJ2-5, with D uncertain. V lost 2 bases, J lost 12 bases, and 20 bases lay in between. Germline CDR1 is SGHKS and CDR2 is YYEKEE (reference sequence). The CDR3 length is 14 residues. The CDR3 DNA sequence: TGTGCCAGCAGCTTCACCGATAAGAGACTGGATGAGTACTTC. It encodes CASSFTDKRLDEYF.

The genes are TRBV14 and TRBJ1-2; D gene uncertain. In germline, CDR1 is SGHDN, CDR2 FVKESK. V was trimmed by 0 bases and J by 8 bases, leaving 7 bases between them. There are 12 residues in the CDR3. CDR3 amino acids: CASSQDMRGYTF. The CDR3 DNA reads as TGTGCCAGCAGCCAAGACATGCGAGGCTACACCTTC.

This clone was found once. V usage is TRBV28 and J usage is TRBJ1-5; D is perhaps TRBD1 (5 bases). The germline V gene has CDR1 MDHEN and CDR2 SYDVKM. V lost 2 bases, J lost 0 bases, and 14 bases lay in between. CDR3 length: 17 residues. CDR3 DNA sequence: TGTGCCAGCAGTTTACTCGCGGGGGGGGATAGCAATCAGCCCCAGCATTTT. Protein product: CASSLLAGGDSNQPQHF. The variable domain in full, with the rest retrieved from reference TRBV28 and TRBJ1-5, is DVKVTQSSRYLVKRTGEKVFLECVQDMDHENMFWYRQDPGLGLRLIYFSYDVKMKEKGDIPEGYSVSREKKERFSLILESASTNQTSMYLCASSLLAGGDSNQPQHFGDGTRLSIL.

The chain uses TRBV4-3 and TRBJ2-7; D gene uncertain. This CDR3 contains 14 residues. Germline-derived CDR1 and CDR2 are LGHNA and YSLEER. The V end lost 2 bases, the J end lost 2 bases, and 10 bases lay between the germline ends. The CDR3 DNA is TGCGCCAGCAGCCAATCCGCAGGTACCTACGAGCAGTACTTC. Its translation: CASSQSAGTYEQYF.

With regard to this clone: Other DNA sequences in this sample translate to the same CDR3. The chain uses TRBV7-3 and TRBJ2-3; D possibly corresponds to TRBD2 (5 bases). V lost 4 bases and J 3 bases, leaving 11 bases between the germline ends. Germline CDR1 reads SGHTA; CDR2 reads FQGTGA. This CDR3 region has 14 residues. The CDR3 DNA sequence: TGTGCCAGCAGCTCAAGCGGCAGTACAGATACGCAGTATTTT. This translates into CASSSSGSTDTQYF. Full variable domain (remainder filled in from reference TRBV7-3 and TRBJ2-3): GAGVSQTPSNKVTEKGKYVELRCDPISGHTALYWYRQSLGQGPEFLIYFQGTGAADDSGLPNDRFFAVRPEGSVSTLKIQRTERGDSAVYLCASSSSGSTDTQYFGPGTRLTVL.

The chain combines TRBV7-2 with TRBJ1-2; no firm D call. CDR3 length: 16 residues. The V and J ends lost 1 base and 4 bases respectively, with 16 bases between them. CDR1 SGHTA and CDR2 FQGNSA come from the germline V gene. The CDR3 nucleotides read TGTGCCAGCAGCTTAGGGTTCGTTGAGGGAGCCTATGGCTACACCTTC. It yields the protein CASSLGFVEGAYGYTF.

The gene calls are TRBV28 and TRBJ1-1; 8 nucleotides match TRBD1. Germline V gives CDR1 MDHEN, CDR2 SYDVKM. The V segment lost 6 bases and the J segment 1 base; nucleotides outside the gene matches: 7. The CDR3 runs 15 residues. The CDR3 nucleotides are TGTGCCAGCAGGATATACAGGGGGGAGAACACTGAAGCTTTCTTT. As protein: CASRIYRGENTEAFF.

The chain has TRBV27 and TRBJ2-1, with 7 bases aligning to TRBD2. J gave up 6 bases and V 5 bases, and 4 bases lay outside the gene matches. Per germline, CDR1 MNHEY and CDR2 SMNVEV (reference sequence). This CDR3 has 13 amino acids. CDR3 residues: CASSRGSFNEQFF. The CDR3 nucleotides are TGTGCCAGCAGTCGCGGGAGTTTCAATGAGCAGTTCTTC.

The sample holds a few counts of this clone. The chain joins TRBV28 to TRBJ1-2; unclear D gene. The germline V gene has CDR1 MDHEN and CDR2 SYDVKM. CDR3 length: 13 amino acids. The ends were cut back, 6 bases at V and 4 bases at J, with 12 bases in the middle. The chain's CDR3 is CASSNGRIYGYTF. For the CDR3, the DNA is TGTGCCAGCAGCAATGGACGGATCTATGGCTACACCTTC.

This clone was recorded only once. V is TRBV27 and J is TRBJ2-7; 7 bases line up with TRBD1. The CDR3 spans 15 residues. J gave up 3 bases and V 6 bases, and 11 bases lay outside the gene matches. Germline CDR1 reads MNHEY; CDR2 reads SMNVEV (reference sequence). CDR3 in amino acids: CASSVRQGLYYEQYF. CDR3 bases: TGTGCCAGCAGCGTAAGACAGGGCCTTTACTACGAGCAGTACTTC.